This TCR beta chain came from a study of T cells in Graves' hyperthyroidism and ophthalmopathy. Regions amplified from RNA transcripts were the TCR beta CDR3 regions. TCR CDR3 regions were first amplified by RT-PCR with HTBI primers. TCRdb called the multiplex PCR reads again in MiXCR, with one record for every CDR3 protein. The top ten hold more than 7% of the sample, which has roughly 840,000 distinct CDR3 sequences, roughly 37% seen once. This clonotype has ten or more counts. Its antigen is unidentified. Trimming removed 0 bases at V and 4 bases at J, with 12 bases between. The CDR3 totals 15 residues. Germline V gene lookup returns CDR1 LNHNV and CDR2 YYDKDF (reference sequence). Aged 18 to 65, the patients had hyperthyroidism that was newly diagnosed and had lasted under 2 months. Clinical symptoms, serum thyroxine, TRAb, thyroid ultrasound and orbital computed tomography informed diagnoses. Study-wide results and caveats: In blood, most of the thyroid clonotypes expanded above 0.001 were also present.

The receptor comes from a man younger than 35 with Graves' hyperthyroidism. The genes are TRBV15 and TRBJ1-1; the D is unclear. Sequenced sample: blood. The CDR3 loop is CATSRDRKGGTEAFF. The CDR3 coding sequence is TGTGCCACCAGCAGAGATCGGAAGGGAGGCACTGAAGCTTTCTTT.